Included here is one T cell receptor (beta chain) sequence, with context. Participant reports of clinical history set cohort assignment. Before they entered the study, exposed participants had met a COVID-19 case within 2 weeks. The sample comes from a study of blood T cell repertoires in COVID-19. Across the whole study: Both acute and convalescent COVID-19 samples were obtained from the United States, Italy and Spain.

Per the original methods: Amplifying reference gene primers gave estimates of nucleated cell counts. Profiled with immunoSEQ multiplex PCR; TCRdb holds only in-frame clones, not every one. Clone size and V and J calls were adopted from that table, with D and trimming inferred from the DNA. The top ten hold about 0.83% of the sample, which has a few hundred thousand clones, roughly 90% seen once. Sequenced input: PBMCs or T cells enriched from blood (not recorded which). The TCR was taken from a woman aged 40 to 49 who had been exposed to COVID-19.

The CDR3 here is CASSLGRLTRGNEQFF. The CDR3 DNA reads TGTGCCAGCAGCTTAGGCCGCCTTACCCGGGGCAATGAGCAGTTCTTC. This chain joins TRBV13 and TRBJ2-1; possibly TRBD2 for D (5 bases). Trimming removed 0 bases at V and 6 bases at J, with 15 bases between. Looked up from germline, CDR1 is PRHDT and CDR2 is FYEKMQ (reference sequence). This CDR3 comprises 16 residues.